Described below is a single T cell receptor (beta chain) sequence and its context. Mixed chimerism was transient after nonmyeloablative marrow transplants from related graft donors. The data were produced by immunoSEQ multiplex PCR, yet TCRdb's version contains in-frame clones alone and is incomplete. The table has about 81,000 clones, 91% seen once. This specimen comes from a study of Tregs in tolerant kidney transplant recipients. Looked up from germline, CDR1 is LNHDA and CDR2 is SQIVND (reference sequence). Germline trimming cut 6 bases from V and 0 bases from J; bases unmatched to any gene: 8. The CDR3 is made up of 16 amino acids.

This clonotype was sampled from a human patient who received a combined kidney and bone marrow transplant. Some T cells may be transferred from the graft donor. The sequencing used CD4+ T cells from blood (PBMCs), collected 24 months after the transplant. The rearrangement joins TRBV19 to TRBJ2-3, with 8 bases matching TRBD2. The CDR3 DNA sequence: TGTGCCAGTAGCGTAGCGGGGCGCTACAGCACAGATACGCAGTATTTT. It codes for CASSVAGRYSTDTQYF. Complete variable domain (other parts from reference TRBV19 and TRBJ2-3): DGGITQSPKYLFRKEGQNVTLSCEQNLNHDAMYWYRQDPGQGLRLIYYSQIVNDFQKGDIAEGYSVSREKKESFPLTVTSAQKNPTAFYLCASSVAGRYSTDTQYFGPGTRLTVL.